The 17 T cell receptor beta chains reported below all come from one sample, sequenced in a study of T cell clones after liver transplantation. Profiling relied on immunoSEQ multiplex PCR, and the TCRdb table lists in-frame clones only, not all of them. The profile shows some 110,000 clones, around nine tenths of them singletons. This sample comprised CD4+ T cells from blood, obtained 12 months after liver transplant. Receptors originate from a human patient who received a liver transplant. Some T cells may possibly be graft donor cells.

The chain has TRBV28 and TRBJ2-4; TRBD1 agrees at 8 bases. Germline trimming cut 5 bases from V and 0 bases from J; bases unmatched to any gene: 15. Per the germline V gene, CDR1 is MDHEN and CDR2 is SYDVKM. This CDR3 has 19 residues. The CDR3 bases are TGTGCCAGCAGTCCCGAAAGGACAGGGCTTCATCTAGCCAAAAACATTCAGTACTTC. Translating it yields CASSPERTGLHLAKNIQYF.

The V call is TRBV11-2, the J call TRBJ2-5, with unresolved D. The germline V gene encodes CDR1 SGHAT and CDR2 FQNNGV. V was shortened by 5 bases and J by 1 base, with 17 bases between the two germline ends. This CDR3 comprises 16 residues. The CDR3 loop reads CASSPLTGRTQETQYF. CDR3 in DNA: TGTGCCAGCAGCCCCCTAACCGGTCGGACCCAAGAGACCCAGTACTTC.

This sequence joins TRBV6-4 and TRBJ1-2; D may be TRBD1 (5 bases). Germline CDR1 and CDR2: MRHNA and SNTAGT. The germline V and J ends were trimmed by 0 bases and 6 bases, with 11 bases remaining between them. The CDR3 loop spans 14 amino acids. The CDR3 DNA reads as TGTGCCAGCAGTGACTCTCATTTGGGGGATGGCTACACCTTC. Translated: CASSDSHLGDGYTF.

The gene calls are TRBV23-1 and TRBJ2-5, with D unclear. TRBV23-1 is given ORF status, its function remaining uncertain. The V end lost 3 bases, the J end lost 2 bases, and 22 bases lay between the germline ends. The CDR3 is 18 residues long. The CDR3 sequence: CASSHFPLNPYDQETQYF. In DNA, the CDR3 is TGCGCCAGCAGTCATTTCCCTTTGAACCCATACGATCAAGAGACCCAGTACTTC.

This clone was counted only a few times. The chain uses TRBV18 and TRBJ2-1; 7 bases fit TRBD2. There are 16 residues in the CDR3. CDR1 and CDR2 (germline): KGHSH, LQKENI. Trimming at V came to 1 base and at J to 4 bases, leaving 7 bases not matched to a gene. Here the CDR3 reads CASSPRGTNLYNEQFF. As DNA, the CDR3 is TGTGCCAGCTCACCACGGGGGACTAATCTATACAATGAGCAGTTCTTC.

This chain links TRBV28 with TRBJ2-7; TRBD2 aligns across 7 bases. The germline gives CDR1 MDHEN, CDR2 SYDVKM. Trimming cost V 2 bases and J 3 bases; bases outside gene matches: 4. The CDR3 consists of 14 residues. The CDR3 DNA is TGTGCCAGCAGTTTAGGGACTACCCGCTACGAGCAGTACTTC. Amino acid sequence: CASSLGTTRYEQYF.

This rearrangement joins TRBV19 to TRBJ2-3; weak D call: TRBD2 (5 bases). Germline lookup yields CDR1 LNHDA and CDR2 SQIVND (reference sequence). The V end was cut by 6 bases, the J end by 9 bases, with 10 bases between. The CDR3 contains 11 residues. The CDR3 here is CASSRGETQYF. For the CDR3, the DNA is TGTGCCAGTAGCCGGGGTGAAACGCAGTATTTT.

CDR3: CATSRESRLGPYEQYF. CDR3 nucleotides: TGTGCCACCAGCAGAGAGTCGAGACTAGGTCCCTACGAGCAGTACTTC. J is TRBJ2-7 and V is TRBV15; a possible D gene is TRBD2 (6 bases). Germline CDR1 LNHNV, CDR2 YYDKDF (reference sequence). The CDR3 is 16 residues long. V lost 0 bases to trimming and J lost 2 bases, with 14 bases between them.

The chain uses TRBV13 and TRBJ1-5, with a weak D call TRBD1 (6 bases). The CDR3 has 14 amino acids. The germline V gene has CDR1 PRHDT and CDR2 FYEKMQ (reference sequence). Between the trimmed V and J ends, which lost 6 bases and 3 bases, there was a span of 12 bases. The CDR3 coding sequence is TGTGCCAGCAGTTCAGGGGTGGACAATCAGCCCCAGCATTTT. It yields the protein CASSSGVDNQPQHF.

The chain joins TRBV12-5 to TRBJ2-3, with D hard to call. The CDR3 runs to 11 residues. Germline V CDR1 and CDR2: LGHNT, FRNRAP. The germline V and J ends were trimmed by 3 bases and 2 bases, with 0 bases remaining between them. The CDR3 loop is CASGFTDTQYF. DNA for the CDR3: TGTGCTAGTGGTTTCACAGATACGCAGTATTTT.

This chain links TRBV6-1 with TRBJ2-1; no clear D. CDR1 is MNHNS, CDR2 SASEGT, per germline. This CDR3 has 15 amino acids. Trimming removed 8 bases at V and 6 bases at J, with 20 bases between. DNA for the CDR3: TGTGCCAGCCGGTCTGGGCCAGCCGGGCTCAATGAGCAGTTCTTC. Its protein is CASRSGPAGLNEQFF.

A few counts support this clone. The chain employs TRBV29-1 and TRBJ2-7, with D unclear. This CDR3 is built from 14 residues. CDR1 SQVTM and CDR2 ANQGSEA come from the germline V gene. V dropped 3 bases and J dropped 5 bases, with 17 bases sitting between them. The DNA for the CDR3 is TGCAGCGTTGAGACCCCTTTGGGAACAGACGAGCAGTACTTC. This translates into CSVETPLGTDEQYF.

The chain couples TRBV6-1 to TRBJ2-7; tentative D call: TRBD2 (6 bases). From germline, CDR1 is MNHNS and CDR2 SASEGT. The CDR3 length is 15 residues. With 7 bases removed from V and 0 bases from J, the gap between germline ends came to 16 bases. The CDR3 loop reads CASNPEGYSSYEQYF. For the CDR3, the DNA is TGTGCCAGCAATCCGGAGGGGTACAGCTCCTACGAGCAGTACTTC.

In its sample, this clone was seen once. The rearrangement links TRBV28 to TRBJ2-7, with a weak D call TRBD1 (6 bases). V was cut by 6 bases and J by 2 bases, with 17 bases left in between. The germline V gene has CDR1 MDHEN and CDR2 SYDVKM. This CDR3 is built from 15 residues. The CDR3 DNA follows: TGTGCCAGCAGCCCTACAGGGATACGAGCCTACGAGCAGTACTTC. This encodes CASSPTGIRAYEQYF.

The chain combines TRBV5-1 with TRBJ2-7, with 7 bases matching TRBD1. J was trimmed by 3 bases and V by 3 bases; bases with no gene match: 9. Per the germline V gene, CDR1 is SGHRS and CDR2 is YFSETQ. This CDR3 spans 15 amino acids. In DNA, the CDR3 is TGCGCCAGCAGCTCCGGGACAGCAATCATCTACGAGCAGTACTTC. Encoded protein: CASSSGTAIIYEQYF. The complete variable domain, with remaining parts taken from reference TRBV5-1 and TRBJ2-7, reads KAGVTQTPRYLIKTRGQQVTLSCSPISGHRSVSWYQQTPGQGLQFLFEYFSETQRNKGNFPGRFSGRQFSNSRSEMNVSTLELGDSALYLCASSSGTAIIYEQYFGPGTRLTVT.

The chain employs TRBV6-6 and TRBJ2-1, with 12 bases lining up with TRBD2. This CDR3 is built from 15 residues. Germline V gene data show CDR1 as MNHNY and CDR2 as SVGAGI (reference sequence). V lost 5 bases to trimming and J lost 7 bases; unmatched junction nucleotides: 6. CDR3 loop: CASSQNLAGGNEQFF. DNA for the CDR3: TGTGCCAGCAGTCAAAATCTAGCGGGAGGGAATGAGCAGTTCTTC.

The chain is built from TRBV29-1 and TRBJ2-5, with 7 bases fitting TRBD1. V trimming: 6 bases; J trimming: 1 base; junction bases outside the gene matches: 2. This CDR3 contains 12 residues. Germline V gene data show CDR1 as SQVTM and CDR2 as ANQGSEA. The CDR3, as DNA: TGCAGCGTGGGACAGACCCAAGAGACCCAGTACTTC. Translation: CSVGQTQETQYF.